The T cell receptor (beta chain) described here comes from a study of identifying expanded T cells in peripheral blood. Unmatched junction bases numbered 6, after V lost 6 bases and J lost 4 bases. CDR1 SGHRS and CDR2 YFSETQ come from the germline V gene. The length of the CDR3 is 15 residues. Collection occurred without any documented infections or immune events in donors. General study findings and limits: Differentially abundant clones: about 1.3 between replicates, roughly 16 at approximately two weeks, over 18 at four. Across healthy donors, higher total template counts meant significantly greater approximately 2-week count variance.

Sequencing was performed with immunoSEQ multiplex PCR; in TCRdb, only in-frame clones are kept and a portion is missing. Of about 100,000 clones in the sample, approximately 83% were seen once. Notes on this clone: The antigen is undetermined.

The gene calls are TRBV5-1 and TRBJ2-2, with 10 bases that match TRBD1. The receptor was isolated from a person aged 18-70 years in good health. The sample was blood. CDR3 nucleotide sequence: TGCGCCAGCACAAGGACAGGGGGTTTCACCGGGGAGCTGTTTTTT. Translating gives CASTRTGGFTGELFF.